This TCR beta chain stems from a study of T cells in Graves' hyperthyroidism and ophthalmopathy. Trimming took off 6 bases at V and 1 base at J, with 13 bases between the two ends. Germline lookup yields CDR1 SQVTM and CDR2 ANQGSEA. CDR3 length: 14 residues. This clonotype was picked up many times. Exclusion criteria comprised uncontrolled infection, other autoimmune disease, pregnancy or lactation. Fresh peripheral blood, under 13 ml, yielded the PBMCs. Using RNA transcripts as the source, TCR beta CDR3 regions were amplified. HTBI primers were employed in a first-round RT-PCR of the TCR CDR3. TCRdb reprocessed the multiplex PCR reads via MiXCR and lists one record per CDR3 protein. The sample yields over 250,000 distinct CDR3 sequences, roughly 15% seen once.

This chain links TRBV29-1 with TRBJ2-4, with D perhaps TRBD2 (5 bases). The receptor was isolated from a woman aged 40 to 55 with Graves' ophthalmopathy. The sample taken for sequencing was blood. The CDR3 bases are TGCAGCGTGCCGGGGAGTGGGGCCAAAAACATTCAGTACTTC. Its translation is CSVPGSGAKNIQYF.